This T cell receptor beta chain was captured in a study of blood T cell repertoires in COVID-19. This clone has a handful of counts. This table comes from immunoSEQ multiplex PCR, and its TCRdb copy is limited to in-frame clones, with some not included. The table records tens of thousands of clones, 75% to 90% of them present only once. Germline CDR1 is MDHEN and CDR2 is SYDVKM. The CDR3 is made up of 11 amino acids. Trimming stripped 5 bases from V and 9 bases from J, with 10 bases between. The chain employs TRBV28 and TRBJ2-5; D gene ambiguous. The sequenced sample consisted of peripheral blood. This clonotype was obtained from a human donor with acute or convalescent COVID-19. The donor label of this sample is uncertain. CDR3 sequence: CASSTPRAQYF. As DNA, the CDR3 is TGTGCCAGCAGTACCCCCCGGGCCCAGTACTTC.